The 19 T cell receptor beta chains below were found in one sample sequenced in a study (dated by TCRdb to 2013 to 2016). Libraries were built with 5' RACE. Reads for this sample came from an Illumina MiSeq. TCRdb took the public reads, trimmed them with fastp at Q25, ran MiXCR for clone calling and kept in-frame beta chains. Rows merge per CDR3 protein into single entries with the most common DNA and genes. The sample contains thousands of distinct CDR3 sequences, 60% of them found a single time. Of the sample, roughly 5.7% falls within the top ten clones. Sequenced sample: tumor-infiltrating memory CD4+ T cells sorted from the breast tumor. The sample's cell subset or site, from its label and the paper: memory CD4+ T cells, CD4+CD45RO+CD25-. These receptors were collected from a female donor with breast cancer.

The rearrangement joins TRBV10-3 to TRBJ2-1; D gene unclear. Deletions cut 6 bases from V and 8 bases from J, with 14 bases between. Germline lookup yields CDR1 ENHRY and CDR2 SYGVKD. The CDR3 totals 13 residues. The DNA of the CDR3 is TGTGCCATCAGGTCGGAGAGAGGCGATGAGCAGTTCTTC. Its protein product is CAIRSERGDEQFF.

J is TRBJ1-1 and V is TRBV6-5, with 10 bases that match TRBD1. The CDR3 runs 16 residues. Looked up from germline, CDR1 is MNHEY and CDR2 is SVGAGI. After removal of 0 bases from V and 3 bases from J, the junction contained 4 bases not matched to a gene. The CDR3 is CASSYSGTGVDTEAFF. CDR3 in DNA: TGTGCCAGCAGTTACTCCGGGACAGGGGTGGACACTGAAGCTTTCTTT.

The chain combines TRBV10-2 with TRBJ2-5; the match to TRBD2 covers 8 bases. This CDR3 region has 16 residues. With 0 bases clipped from V and 3 bases from J, the junction kept 6 bases outside the gene matches. Germline V gene data show CDR1 as WSHSY and CDR2 as SAAADI. The CDR3 nucleotides read TGCGCCAGCAGTGAGTCGACGACTAGCGCGGAAGAGACCCAGTACTTC. Amino acid sequence: CASSESTTSAEETQYF.

On this clonotype itself: With a much larger clone just one base away, this may be a read error. The V call is TRBV20-1, the J call TRBJ1-1; maybe TRBD1 (6 bases). CDR1 and CDR2 (germline): DFQATT, SNEGSKA (reference sequence). The length of the CDR3 is 13 residues. As DNA, the CDR3 is TGCAGTGCTAGAGATAGGGGGGAAGCTGAAGCTTCCTTT. Residues: CSARDRGEAEASF.

The chain links TRBV21-1 to TRBJ2-7; the table's TRBD2 call for D was not verified on the DNA. TRBV21-1 is a pseudogene. CDR3 size: 21 residues. The CDR3 loop reads CASSGGSVPASGIEETYEQYF. The CDR3 nucleotides are TGTGCCAGCAGCGGGGGTAGTGTTCCGGCTAGCGGGATTGAGGAGACCTACGAGCAGTACTTC.

The chain carries TRBV6-2 or TRBV6-3 and TRBJ2-7, with D perhaps matching TRBD2 (5 bases). Deletions cut 6 bases from V and 1 base from J, with 13 bases between. CDR1 is MNHEY, CDR2 SVGEGT, per germline. The CDR3 sequence is 14 residues long. In DNA, the CDR3 is TGTGCCAGCAGCGACTATGACGGATCCTACGAGCAGTACTTC. Amino acids: CASSDYDGSYEQYF.

The chain joins TRBV4-2 to TRBJ2-7, with D unclear. V was cut by 1 base and J by 4 bases, with 14 bases left in between. Germline V CDR1 and CDR2: LGHNA, YNFKEQ. The CDR3 is made up of 15 amino acids. The DNA of the CDR3 is TGTGCCAGCAGCCAAGGGCAACCGGGCGATTACGAGCAGTACTTC. This sequence encodes CASSQGQPGDYEQYF.

The chain is built from TRBV4-2 and TRBJ1-2; D is uncertain. This CDR3 region has 14 residues. The germline V gene has CDR1 LGHNA and CDR2 YNFKEQ. The V end was cut by 1 base, the J end by 8 bases, with 14 bases between. CDR3 sequence (DNA): TGTGCCAGCAGCCAAGTTGTCTCCGGGCGAGGCTACACCTTC. Translated, it gives CASSQVVSGRGYTF.

The V call is TRBV6-5, the J call TRBJ2-7; D call uncertain. Trimming left V 2 bases short and J 3 bases short, with 17 bases between. Germline loops: CDR1 MNHEY, CDR2 SVGAGI. The CDR3 extends over 16 amino acids. The CDR3 nucleotides read TGTGCCAGCAGTTACCCCAGCTCCTTAAATCTCTACGAGCAGTACTTC. This sequence encodes CASSYPSSLNLYEQYF.

This clonotype has more than one count but fewer than ten. The genes are TRBV20-1 and TRBJ1-1; a possible D gene is TRBD1 (6 bases). Germline V gene sequence: CDR1 DFQATT, CDR2 SNEGSKA (reference sequence). V shed 4 bases and J shed 0 bases, with 15 bases lying between them. CDR3 length: 15 amino acids. DNA of the CDR3: TGCAGTGCTAAGGGTGGGGACACCTTGAACACTGAAGCTTTCTTT. This sequence encodes CSAKGGDTLNTEAFF.

The rearrangement links TRBV20-1 to TRBJ1-2, with D unclear. CDR3 size: 11 residues. V lost 3 bases and J lost 6, with 8 bases in between. Germline V lookup: CDR1 DFQATT, CDR2 SNEGSKA (reference sequence). The CDR3 loop is CSASWRDGYTF. The CDR3 DNA sequence: TGCAGTGCTAGTTGGAGGGATGGCTACACCTTC.

This clonotype turned up a few times. This chain uses TRBV7-3 with TRBJ2-2; D may be TRBD1 or TRBD2 (5 bases each). Trimming removed 1 base at V and 7 bases at J, with 10 bases between. The CDR3 is 14 residues long. Looked up from germline, CDR1 is SGHTA and CDR2 is FQGTGA. The CDR3 nucleotides read TGTGCCAGCAGCTTAATGGGGGATCACGGGGAGCTGTTTTTT. As protein: CASSLMGDHGELFF.

The chain carries TRBV5-6 and TRBJ1-1; D remains unclear. Germline lookup yields CDR1 SGHDT and CDR2 YYEEEE. Trimming pared 1 base from V and 1 base from J, leaving 11 bases between. CDR3 length equals 15 residues. CDR3 residues: CASSLRRRGNTEAFF. CDR3 DNA sequence: TGTGCCAGCAGCTTGCGGAGACGAGGGAACACTGAAGCTTTCTTT.

The chain links TRBV7-2 to TRBJ2-3; D is possibly TRBD1 (5 bases). The V end was cut by 5 bases, the J end by 6 bases, with 12 bases between. From germline, CDR1 is SGHTA and CDR2 FQGNSA. CDR3 length equals 13 residues. As DNA, the CDR3 is TGTGCCAGCAGCCTATCGACAGCCGATACGCAGTATTTT. Residues: CASSLSTADTQYF.

In its sample, this clonotype was seen once. The chain links TRBV12-3 or TRBV12-4 to TRBJ1-3, with 7 nucleotides matching TRBD1. CDR3 length equals 13 residues. V lost 6 bases, J lost 9 bases, and 8 bases stayed unmatched. The CDR3 loop reads CASRRQGGSTIYF. Written as DNA, the CDR3 is TGTGCCAGCAGGAGACAGGGCGGGAGCACCATATATTTT.

V usage is TRBV6-5 and J usage is TRBJ1-2, with 12 positions matching TRBD1. The length of the CDR3 is 15 residues. With V trimmed by 1 base and J by 8 bases, 5 bases remained unmatched. Germline V gene lookup returns CDR1 MNHEY and CDR2 SVGAGI. The CDR3 DNA sequence: TGTGCCAGCAGTTACTGGGACAGGGGGCGGGGAGGCTACACCTTC. This encodes CASSYWDRGRGGYTF.

The chain recombines TRBV5-1 with TRBJ2-7, with D perhaps TRBD1 or TRBD2 (5 bases each). Trimming took off 1 base at V and 5 bases at J, with 13 bases between the two ends. CDR1 SGHRS and CDR2 YFSETQ come from the germline V gene. This CDR3 region has 14 residues. The CDR3 nucleotides read TGCGCCAGCAGCTTGCAAGGGGACGCCGACGAGCAGTACTTC. Encoded protein: CASSLQGDADEQYF. The full variable domain, its missing parts supplied by reference TRBV5-1 and TRBJ2-7, is KAGVTQTPRYLIKTRGQQVTLSCSPISGHRSVSWYQQTPGQGLQFLFEYFSETQRNKGNFPGRFSGRQFSNSRSEMNVSTLELGDSALYLCASSLQGDADEQYFGPGTRLTVT.

There are a few counts of this clonotype. The chain recombines TRBV20-1 with TRBJ1-1; possibly TRBD1 for D (5 bases). The CDR3 covers 13 residues. Germline CDR1 reads DFQATT; CDR2 reads SNEGSKA (reference sequence). Trimming took 5 bases from V and 0 from J, leaving 10 bases between them. In DNA form, the CDR3 reads TGCAGTGCTCTGCGGGGGGTGAACACTGAAGCTTTCTTT. It specifies CSALRGVNTEAFF.

The chain joins TRBV4-1 to TRBJ2-4; 10 bases map to TRBD2. This CDR3 is built from 16 residues. Trimming cost V 0 bases and J 1 base; bases outside gene matches: 0. The germline CDR1 and CDR2 sequences are MGHRA and YSYEKL. The CDR3, as DNA: TGCGCCAGCAGCCAAGATAGCGGGGGGGCCAAAAACATTCAGTACTTC. This sequence encodes CASSQDSGGAKNIQYF.